These 8 T cell receptor beta chains were sequenced from one sample in a study of blood T cell repertoires in COVID-19. Using immunoSEQ multiplex PCR, the repertoire was profiled, and TCRdb retains in-frame clones only, with some absent. Among a few hundred thousand clones listed, around nine tenths were seen once. Material: PBMCs or T cells enriched from blood (not recorded which). The receptors come from a woman aged 45-60 years who had been exposed to COVID-19.

The chain links TRBV5-6 to TRBJ2-1; 9 nucleotides align to TRBD1. The CDR3 runs to 15 residues. The V and J ends lost 2 bases and 2 bases, in that order; junction bases with no gene match: 2. Germline V lookup: CDR1 SGHDT, CDR2 YYEEEE. CDR3 loop: CASSLGQGTYNEQFF. DNA of the CDR3: TGTGCCAGCAGCTTAGGACAGGGGACCTACAATGAGCAGTTCTTC.

The rearrangement uses TRBV5-8 and TRBJ2-1, with a tentative D call TRBD1 (5 bases). This CDR3 region has 15 residues. Germline values: CDR1 SGHTS, CDR2 YDEGEE. The V end was cut by 1 base, the J end by 8 bases, with 16 bases between. In DNA, the CDR3 is TGTGCCAGCAGCTTGAGCAGGGCAGGTTTATATGAGCAGTTCTTC. Amino acids: CASSLSRAGLYEQFF.

The chain has TRBV30 and TRBJ1-2; tentative D call: TRBD1 (5 bases). V lost 0 bases to trimming and J lost 3 bases, with 8 bases between them. Germline V gives CDR1 GTSNPN, CDR2 SVGIG (reference sequence). CDR3 length: 13 amino acids. CDR3 nucleotides: TGTGCCTGGAGTGTAGTACAGGACTATGGCTACACCTTC. This translates into CAWSVVQDYGYTF. Full variable domain (rest looked up from reference TRBV30 and TRBJ1-2): SQTIHQWPATLVQPVGSPLSLECTVEGTSNPNLYWYRQAAGRGLQLLFYSVGIGQISSEVPQNLSASRPQDRQFILSSKKLLLSDSGFYLCAWSVVQDYGYTFGSGTRLTVV.

This chain links TRBV11-2 with TRBJ2-1; the match to TRBD1 covers 10 bases. The V segment lost 5 bases and the J segment 2 bases; nucleotides outside the gene matches: 3. Germline values: CDR1 SGHAT, CDR2 FQNNGV. The CDR3 sequence is 15 residues long. The CDR3 coding sequence is TGTGCCAGCAGCCCAGGACAGGGGGCCTACAATGAGCAGTTCTTC. Protein sequence: CASSPGQGAYNEQFF. Full variable domain (outside the CDR3, taken from reference TRBV11-2 and TRBJ2-1): EAGVAQSPRYKIIEKRQSVAFWCNPISGHATLYWYQQILGQGPKLLIQFQNNGVVDDSQLPKDRFSAERLKGVDSTLKIQPAKLEDSAVYLCASSPGQGAYNEQFFGPGTRLTVL.

The rearrangement uses TRBV5-1 and TRBJ2-1, with TRBD2 identical over 11 bases. V was pared by 4 bases and J by 7 bases, with 10 bases of the junction left unmatched. Germline loops: CDR1 SGHRS, CDR2 YFSETQ. The CDR3 extends over 16 amino acids. CDR3 amino acids: CASSHPTSGGGNEQFF. Here the CDR3 DNA reads TGCGCCAGCAGCCACCCCACTAGCGGGGGAGGGAATGAGCAGTTCTTC. Using reference TRBV5-1 and TRBJ2-1 for the parts outside the CDR3, the full variable domain is KAGVTQTPRYLIKTRGQQVTLSCSPISGHRSVSWYQQTPGQGLQFLFEYFSETQRNKGNFPGRFSGRQFSNSRSEMNVSTLELGDSALYLCASSHPTSGGGNEQFFGPGTRLTVL.

V and J are TRBV18 and TRBJ1-2; tentatively, D is TRBD1 (5 bases). Between the trimmed V and J ends, which lost 4 bases and 4 bases, there was a span of 13 bases. CDR1 is KGHSH and CDR2 is LQKENI in the germline V gene. CDR3 length: 14 amino acids. The CDR3 sequence is CASSRDTDSYGYTF. The CDR3 region has the DNA TGTGCCAGCTCACGAGACACCGACAGCTATGGCTACACCTTC.

This clone was counted once. The J gene is TRBJ2-5, the V gene TRBV3-1 (or the pseudogene TRBV3-2); TRBD2 matches 8 bases. Looked up from germline, CDR1 is LGHDT and CDR2 is YNNKEL (reference sequence). CDR3 length: 13 amino acids. The J segment lost 9 bases and the V segment lost 4 bases, leaving 7 bases of the junction unmatched. CDR3 sequence: CASSRAAGAAQYF. The CDR3 region has the DNA TGTGCCAGCAGCCGAGCAGCGGGAGCGGCCCAGTACTTC.

The chain employs TRBV28 and TRBJ2-7, with D perhaps TRBD2 (5 bases). Germline CDR1 reads MDHEN; CDR2 reads SYDVKM. The CDR3 loop spans 14 amino acids. The V and J ends lost 6 bases and 5 bases respectively, with 17 bases between them. The CDR3 loop is CASSTGIKPNEQYF. CDR3 coding DNA: TGTGCCAGCAGCACCGGGATTAAACCCAACGAGCAGTACTTC.